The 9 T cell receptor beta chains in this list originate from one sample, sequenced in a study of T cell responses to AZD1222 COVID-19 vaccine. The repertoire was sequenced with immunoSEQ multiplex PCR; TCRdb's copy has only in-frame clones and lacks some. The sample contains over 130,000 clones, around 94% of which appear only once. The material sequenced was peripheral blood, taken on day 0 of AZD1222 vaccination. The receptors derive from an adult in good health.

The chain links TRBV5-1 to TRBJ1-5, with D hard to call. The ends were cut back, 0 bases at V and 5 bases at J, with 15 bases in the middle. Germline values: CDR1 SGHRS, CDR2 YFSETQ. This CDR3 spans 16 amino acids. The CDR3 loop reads CASSLGPQVGDQPQHF. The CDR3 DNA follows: TGCGCCAGCAGCTTGGGGCCTCAGGTAGGCGATCAGCCCCAGCATTTT.

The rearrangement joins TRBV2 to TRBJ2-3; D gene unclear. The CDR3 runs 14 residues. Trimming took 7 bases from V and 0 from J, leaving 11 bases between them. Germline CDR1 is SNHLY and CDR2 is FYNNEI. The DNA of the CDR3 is TGTGCCAGCAAGACCGGCCAAAGCACAGATACGCAGTATTTT. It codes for CASKTGQSTDTQYF.

The CDR3: CASSLGDSTTF. The CDR3 coding sequence is TGTGCCAGTAGCCTCGGGGACAGTACCACCTTC. The chain employs TRBV19 and TRBJ1-2, with TRBD1 matching over 7 bases. The CDR3 is 11 residues long. The junction had 8 bases not matched to a gene; V was cut back by 6 bases and J by 13 bases. Germline values: CDR1 LNHDA, CDR2 SQIVND (reference sequence).

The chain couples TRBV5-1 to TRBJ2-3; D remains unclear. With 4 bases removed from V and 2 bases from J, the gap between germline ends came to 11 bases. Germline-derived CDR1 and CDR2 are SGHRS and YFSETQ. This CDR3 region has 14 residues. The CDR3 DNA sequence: TGCGCCAGCAGCAGTAACGGAGCCACAGATACGCAGTATTTT. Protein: CASSSNGATDTQYF.

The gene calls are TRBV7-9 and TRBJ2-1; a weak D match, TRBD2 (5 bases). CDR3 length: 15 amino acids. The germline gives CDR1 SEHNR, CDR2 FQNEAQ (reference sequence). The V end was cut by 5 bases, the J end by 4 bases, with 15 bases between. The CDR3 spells CASSQDYPGYNEQFF. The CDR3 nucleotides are TGTGCCAGCAGCCAAGACTACCCGGGTTACAATGAGCAGTTCTTC.

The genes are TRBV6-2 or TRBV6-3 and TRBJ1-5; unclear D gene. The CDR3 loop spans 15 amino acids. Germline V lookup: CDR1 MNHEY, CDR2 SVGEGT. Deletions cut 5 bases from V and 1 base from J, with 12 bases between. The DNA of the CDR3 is TGTGCCAGCAGTAGTACGAGGGCCAGCAATCAGCCCCAGCATTTT. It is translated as CASSSTRASNQPQHF.

The CDR3 reads CASSIALGYGTDTQYF. CDR3 sequence (DNA): TGCGCCAGCAGCATTGCCCTAGGGTACGGCACAGATACGCAGTATTTT. The chain has TRBV5-1 and TRBJ2-3, with no clear D. Germline V gene lookup returns CDR1 SGHRS and CDR2 YFSETQ. Trimming pared 4 bases from V and 1 base from J, leaving 16 bases between. The CDR3 has 16 amino acids.

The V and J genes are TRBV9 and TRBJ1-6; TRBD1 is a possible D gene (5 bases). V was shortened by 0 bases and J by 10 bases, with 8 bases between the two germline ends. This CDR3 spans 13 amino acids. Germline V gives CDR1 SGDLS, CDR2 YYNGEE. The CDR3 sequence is CASSVGQGSPLHF. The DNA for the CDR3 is TGTGCCAGCAGCGTAGGGCAGGGATCACCCCTCCACTTT.

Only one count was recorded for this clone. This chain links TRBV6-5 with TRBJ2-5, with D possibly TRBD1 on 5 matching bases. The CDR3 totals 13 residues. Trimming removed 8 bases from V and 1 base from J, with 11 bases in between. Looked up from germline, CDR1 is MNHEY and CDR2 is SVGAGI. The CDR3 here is CASRRGSQETQYF. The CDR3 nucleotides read TGTGCCAGCCGAAGGGGTTCCCAAGAGACCCAGTACTTC.